Following are 27 T cell receptor beta chains from one sample sequenced in a study of blood T cell repertoires in COVID-19. Assay used: immunoSEQ multiplex PCR; TCRdb lists only in-frame clones, some missing. This table holds 150,000 to 190,000 clones, around 83% found once. Source material: peripheral blood. The receptors were gathered from a woman aged 55 to 70 with COVID-19, enrolled during active disease.

A remark on this clone: Other DNA sequences in the sample encode the same CDR3. The chain couples TRBV10-3 to TRBJ1-2, with 9 nucleotides matching TRBD1. After removal of 0 bases from V and 5 bases from J, the junction contained 1 base not matched to a gene. This CDR3 spans 14 amino acids. Germline CDR1 is ENHRY and CDR2 is SYGVKD. This chain's CDR3 is CAISESTGGYGYTF. The CDR3 DNA reads TGTGCCATCAGTGAGTCGACAGGGGGTTATGGCTACACCTTC.

CDR3 loop: CATSRDYGGTTEAFF. The CDR3 nucleotides read TGTGCCACCAGCAGAGATTACGGGGGTACCACTGAAGCTTTCTTT. The rearrangement joins TRBV15 to TRBJ1-1; D perhaps matches TRBD1 (5 bases). Germline assignment: CDR1 LNHNV and CDR2 YYDKDF (reference sequence). This CDR3 is 15 amino acids long. With 0 bases removed from V and 4 bases from J, the gap between germline ends came to 12 bases.

The CDR3 spells CASSRLAGGTGELFF. Written as DNA, the CDR3 is TGTGCCAGCAGTCGACTAGCGGGGGGAACCGGGGAGCTGTTTTTT. V usage is TRBV6-5 and J usage is TRBJ2-2; TRBD2 agrees at 13 bases. This CDR3 is built from 15 residues. The germline V gene has CDR1 MNHEY and CDR2 SVGAGI. V lost 5 bases and J lost 5; bases outside the gene matches: 2.

DNA of the CDR3: TGTGCCAGCAGTGGACAGCTAAGTAACTATGGCTACACCTTC. Amino acids: CASSGQLSNYGYTF. The V and J genes are TRBV2 and TRBJ1-2; the D gene is possibly TRBD1 (5 bases). The CDR3 has 14 amino acids. Germline CDR1 reads SNHLY; CDR2 reads FYNNEI. Trimming took 4 bases from V and 1 from J, leaving 10 bases between them.

The DNA for the CDR3 is TGTGCCAGTACTATCTCGGGCTCTGGAAACACCATATATTTT. Translated, it gives CASTISGSGNTIYF. This chain joins TRBV19 and TRBJ1-3; D remains ambiguous. CDR3 size: 14 residues. In germline, CDR1 is LNHDA, CDR2 SQIVND (reference sequence). V was shortened by 7 bases and J by 0 bases, with 10 bases between the two germline ends.

The chain is built from TRBV15 and TRBJ1-4; 9 bases are a match to TRBD1. There are 15 residues in the CDR3. With V trimmed by 2 bases and J by 5 bases, 3 bases remained unmatched. Germline V gene sequence: CDR1 LNHNV, CDR2 YYDKDF (reference sequence). For the CDR3, the DNA is TGTGCCACCAGCAGATCTGGGACAGGGAATGAAAAACTGTTTTTT. Residues: CATSRSGTGNEKLFF. The whole variable domain, filled in from reference TRBV15 and TRBJ1-4, reads DAMVIQNPRYQVTQFGKPVTLSCSQTLNHNVMYWYQQKSSQAPKLLFHYYDKDFNNEADTPDNFQSRRPNTSFCFLDIRSPGLGDTAMYLCATSRSGTGNEKLFFGSGTQLSVL.

The chain combines TRBV5-5 with TRBJ2-1, with 12 bases aligning to TRBD2. This CDR3 is 15 amino acids long. The junction had 7 bases not matched to a gene; V was cut back by 5 bases and J by 7 bases. The germline CDR1 and CDR2 sequences are SGHKS and YYEKEE (reference sequence). CDR3 sequence reads: CASSSGLAGKNEQFF. In nucleotides, the CDR3 is TGTGCCAGCAGTTCAGGACTAGCGGGAAAGAATGAGCAGTTCTTC.

V and J are TRBV10-3 and TRBJ1-5, with D perhaps TRBD1 (5 bases). Germline CDR1 ENHRY, CDR2 SYGVKD. V dropped 2 bases and J dropped 9 bases, with 11 bases sitting between them. The CDR3 sequence is 13 residues long. The DNA of the CDR3 is TGTGCCATCAGTGAGGGGGGGGTTTCGCCCCAGCATTTT. As protein: CAISEGGVSPQHF.

CDR3 in DNA: TGTGCCAGCTCACTGACAGGGGCGCGAGGTGGCTACACCTTC. Encoded protein: CASSLTGARGGYTF. The chain couples TRBV18 to TRBJ1-2; TRBD1 agrees at 8 bases. J lost 7 bases, V lost 4 bases, and 8 bases had no gene match. The CDR3 loop spans 14 amino acids. Germline V gene sequence: CDR1 KGHSH, CDR2 LQKENI. Full variable domain (outside the CDR3, taken from reference TRBV18 and TRBJ1-2): NAGVMQNPRHLVRRRGQEARLRCSPMKGHSHVYWYRQLPEEGLKFMVYLQKENIIDESGMPKERFSAEFPKEGPSILRIQQVVRGDSAAYFCASSLTGARGGYTFGSGTRLTVV.

The genes are TRBV7-9 and TRBJ1-2; 8 nucleotides agree with TRBD1. Germline trimming cut 5 bases from V and 2 bases from J; bases unmatched to any gene: 4. Germline V gives CDR1 SEHNR, CDR2 FQNEAQ (reference sequence). The CDR3 loop spans 14 amino acids. Written as DNA, the CDR3 is TGTGCCAGCAGCACGACAGGGGCCAACTATGGCTACACCTTC. As protein: CASSTTGANYGYTF.

The V call is TRBV3-1 (or the pseudogene TRBV3-2), the J call TRBJ1-3; no clear D gene. The CDR3 totals 15 residues. Germline CDR1 reads LGHDT; CDR2 reads YNNKEL (reference sequence). V lost 7 bases and J lost 0, with 13 bases in between. The CDR3 DNA sequence: TGTGCCAGCACCCCGAGGACTAGCTCTGGAAACACCATATATTTT. Amino acids: CASTPRTSSGNTIYF.

V is TRBV6-1 and J is TRBJ1-3; maybe TRBD1 (5 bases). Germline V lookup: CDR1 MNHNS, CDR2 SASEGT. The V gene lost 1 base and the J gene lost 2 bases, with 12 bases spanning the gap. The length of the CDR3 is 16 residues. The CDR3 DNA sequence: TGTGCCAGCAGTGAAGGGCAAGGGGCTGCTGGAAACACCATATATTTT. Amino acids: CASSEGQGAAGNTIYF.

The chain is built from TRBV6-5 and TRBJ2-3; D possibly corresponds to TRBD2 (6 bases). The CDR3 runs 15 residues. CDR1 and CDR2 (germline): MNHEY, SVGAGI. V gave up 1 base and J gave up 2 bases, with 10 bases separating them. CDR3 sequence: CASSYYGGTTDTQYF. In DNA form, the CDR3 reads TGTGCCAGCAGTTACTACGGGGGAACCACAGATACGCAGTATTTT.

V and J are TRBV2 and TRBJ2-7; unclear D gene. CDR1 SNHLY and CDR2 FYNNEI come from the germline V gene. The CDR3 contains 14 residues. V lost 3 bases, J lost 3 bases, and 12 bases lay in between. Here the CDR3 reads CASSEPPGLYEQYF. CDR3 nucleotides: TGTGCCAGCAGTGAGCCGCCAGGCCTCTACGAGCAGTACTTC.

CDR3 region: CASTRGPRFDGANVLTF. In nucleotides, the CDR3 is TGTGCCAGCACCAGGGGGCCCCGGTTTGATGGGGCCAACGTCCTGACTTTC. The chain joins TRBV27 to TRBJ2-6, with 8 bases matching TRBD1. V gave up 7 bases and J gave up 3 bases; unmatched junction bases: 11. CDR1 MNHEY and CDR2 SMNVEV come from the germline V gene (reference sequence). There are 17 residues in the CDR3.

The V and J genes are TRBV7-9 and TRBJ1-5; 12 bases are a match to TRBD1. There are 17 residues in the CDR3. The V gene end was trimmed by 5 bases and the J gene end by 4 bases; junction bases not matched to a gene: 9. CDR1 SEHNR and CDR2 FQNEAQ come from the germline V gene (reference sequence). CDR3 nucleotide sequence: TGTGCCAGCAGCAAGGGACAGGGGGCGCTGGAAAATCAGCCCCAGCATTTT. This translates into CASSKGQGALENQPQHF.

The V gene is TRBV5-4, the J gene TRBJ1-1, with a weak D call TRBD1 (5 bases). Between the trimmed V and J ends, which lost 2 bases and 11 bases, there was a span of 16 bases. Per germline, CDR1 SGHNT and CDR2 YYREEE (reference sequence). The CDR3 is made up of 13 amino acids. The CDR3 DNA is TGTGCCAGCAGCTTTAAGCTCGGGGGTATGGCTTTCTTT. Translated, it gives CASSFKLGGMAFF.

This clone was seen many times. The chain carries TRBV15 and TRBJ1-1; no clear D. This CDR3 contains 13 residues. Germline V CDR1 and CDR2: LNHNV, YYDKDF (reference sequence). Trimming took off 5 bases at V and 3 bases at J, with 10 bases between the two ends. The CDR3 is CATSGKTHTEAFF. DNA for the CDR3: TGTGCCACCAGCGGTAAGACTCACACTGAAGCTTTCTTT.

Remarks on this clone: Different DNA sequences within this sample yield the same CDR3. This chain connects TRBV27 to TRBJ1-2, with a weak D call TRBD1 (5 bases). The ends were cut back, 3 bases at V and 2 bases at J, with 7 bases in the middle. The germline V gene encodes CDR1 MNHEY and CDR2 SMNVEV (reference sequence). The CDR3 has 13 amino acids. The CDR3 DNA reads TGTGCCAGCAGTTTGGGGGGGAACTATGGCTACACCTTC. It yields the protein CASSLGGNYGYTF.

The V and J genes are TRBV7-6 and TRBJ2-6; 8 nucleotides match TRBD1. The V segment lost 3 bases and the J segment 4 bases; nucleotides outside the gene matches: 2. This CDR3 has 15 residues. The germline gives CDR1 SGHVS, CDR2 FNYEAQ. The CDR3 DNA is TGTGCCAGCAGCTTGCAGGGGGCAGGGGCCAACGTCCTGACTTTC. Encoded protein: CASSLQGAGANVLTF.

The chain has TRBV5-6 and TRBJ1-3; 7 bases map to TRBD1. Germline CDR1 is SGHDT and CDR2 is YYEEEE. The CDR3 length is 15 residues. J was trimmed by 2 bases and V by 4 bases; bases with no gene match: 6. The CDR3, as DNA: TGTGCCAGCAGCGTACAGGGGCTCCCTGGAAACACCATATATTTT. Translation: CASSVQGLPGNTIYF.

This clone occurred once. The chain is built from TRBV19 and TRBJ2-5; TRBD2 matches 11 bases. J gave up 1 base and V 9 bases, and 10 bases lay outside the gene matches. The CDR3 extends over 16 amino acids. Per the germline V gene, CDR1 is LNHDA and CDR2 is SQIVND (reference sequence). The CDR3 DNA sequence: TGTGCCAGCCCTAAAGGGGGACTAGCGGTCCAAGAGACCCAGTACTTC. Encoded protein: CASPKGGLAVQETQYF.

This sequence joins TRBV7-2 and TRBJ2-1; possibly TRBD1 for D (6 bases). The germline V gene has CDR1 SGHTA and CDR2 FQGNSA. V gave up 5 bases and J gave up 4 bases, with 9 bases separating them. CDR3 length: 13 amino acids. CDR3 protein: CASSTTGYNEQFF. Written as DNA, the CDR3 is TGTGCCAGCAGCACCACAGGGTACAATGAGCAGTTCTTC.

The chain is built from TRBV4-1 and TRBJ2-3; D call uncertain. CDR3 size: 15 residues. Trimming took off 0 bases at V and 0 bases at J, with 7 bases between the two ends. Per germline, CDR1 MGHRA and CDR2 YSYEKL. CDR3 sequence reads: CASSQDPGSTDTQYF. DNA of the CDR3: TGCGCCAGCAGCCAAGATCCGGGTAGCACAGATACGCAGTATTTT.

The genes are TRBV4-2 and TRBJ1-1, with TRBD1 as a possible D gene (6 bases). The germline V gene encodes CDR1 LGHNA and CDR2 YNFKEQ. CDR3 length: 14 residues. V dropped 4 bases and J dropped 2 bases, with 11 bases sitting between them. CDR3 bases: TGTGCCAGCAGCCCAAGGGGGATTAACACTGAAGCTTTCTTT. This codes for CASSPRGINTEAFF.

Note on this clone: The sample carries other DNA sequences with the same CDR3. The rearrangement uses TRBV7-2 and TRBJ2-2; no clear D. V lost 5 bases and J lost 5, with 6 bases in between. The germline gives CDR1 SGHTA, CDR2 FQGNSA. This CDR3 comprises 12 residues. DNA for the CDR3: TGTGCCAGCAGCCCCCCTACCGGGGAGCTGTTTTTT. This encodes CASSPPTGELFF.

This clone was counted only a few times. The rearrangement uses TRBV7-8 and TRBJ2-1, with 14 bases identical to TRBD2. Germline V gene sequence: CDR1 SGHVS, CDR2 FQNEAQ. V dropped 5 bases and J dropped 6; count of bases not matched to a gene: 12. CDR3 size: 18 residues. The CDR3 protein is CASSETSGGAFKFNEQFF. CDR3 nucleotides: TGTGCCAGCAGCGAGACTAGCGGGGGGGCATTTAAGTTCAATGAGCAGTTCTTC.